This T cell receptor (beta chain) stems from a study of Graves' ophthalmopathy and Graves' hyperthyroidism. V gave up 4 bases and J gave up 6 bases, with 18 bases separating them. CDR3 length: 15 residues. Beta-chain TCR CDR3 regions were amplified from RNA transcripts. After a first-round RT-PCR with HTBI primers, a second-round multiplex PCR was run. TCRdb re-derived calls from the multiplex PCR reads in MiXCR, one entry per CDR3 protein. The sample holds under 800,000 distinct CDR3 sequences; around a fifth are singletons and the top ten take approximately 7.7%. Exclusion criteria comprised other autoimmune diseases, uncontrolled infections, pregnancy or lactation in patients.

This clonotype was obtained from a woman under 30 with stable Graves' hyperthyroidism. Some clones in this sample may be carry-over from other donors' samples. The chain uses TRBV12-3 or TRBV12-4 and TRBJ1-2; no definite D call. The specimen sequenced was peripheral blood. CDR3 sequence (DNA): TGTGCCAGCAGTTCTTGGAGTGGCGTCGGAGATGGCTACACCTTC. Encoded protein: CASSSWSGVGDGYTF.